The next 22 T cell receptor beta chains were all read from a single sample in a study of regulatory T cells in long-lasting Graves disease. To make TCR beta libraries, researchers used iRepertoire HTBI primers and Arm-PCR of CDR3 regions. One entry per CDR3 protein results from TCRdb running MiXCR on the multiplex PCR reads. The repertoire holds about 620,000 distinct CDR3 sequences, with approximately 15% as singletons. Time point: newly diagnosed GD, antithyroid drugs for less than 3 months. The TCR library used RNA extracted from PBMCs. This same sample was also taken into another study, of T cells in Graves' hyperthyroidism and ophthalmopathy.

Material: peripheral blood mononuclear cells (PBMCs), obtained at new diagnosis, from a patient treated with antithyroid drugs. The receptors stem from a woman aged 25-40 years with Graves disease.

V is TRBV9 and J is TRBJ2-1, with D perhaps being TRBD1 or TRBD2 (6 bases each). Trimming took off 1 base at V and 0 bases at J, with 20 bases between the two ends. Germline V gene lookup returns CDR1 SGDLS and CDR2 YYNGEE. The CDR3 is 19 residues long. CDR3 DNA sequence: TGTGCCAGCAGCGTACTGGGCCTAGCGAGGGGGAGCTCCTACAATGAGCAGTTCTTC. This gives the protein CASSVLGLARGSSYNEQFF.

This clonotype was counted a few times. This chain uses TRBV6-5 with TRBJ1-3; a weak D match, TRBD1 (6 bases). Germline CDR1 and CDR2: MNHEY and SVGAGI. There are 17 residues in the CDR3. Trimming cost V 0 bases and J 0 bases, with 12 bases left between them. The CDR3 coding sequence is TGTGCCAGCAGTTACTCAGGGGGACCGAACTCTGGAAACACCATATATTTT. This gives the protein CASSYSGGPNSGNTIYF.

This clonotype has a handful of counts. The rearrangement joins TRBV6-1 to TRBJ1-4, with D uncertain. This CDR3 has 14 amino acids. V gave up 6 bases and J gave up 0 bases, with 8 bases separating them. Germline CDR1 and CDR2: MNHNS and SASEGT. CDR3 in amino acids: CASRTEATNEKLFF. The CDR3 DNA sequence: TGTGCCAGCAGGACCGAAGCAACTAATGAAAAACTGTTTTTT.

This clonotype appeared many times. The rearrangement joins TRBV7-2 to TRBJ2-5; tentatively, D is TRBD2 (6 bases). Per germline, CDR1 SGHTA and CDR2 FQGNSA. This CDR3 has 12 residues. V gave up 10 bases and J gave up 5 bases, with 14 bases separating them. This CDR3 reads CATSGGSETQYF. DNA for the CDR3: TGTGCCACTTCTGGGGGGTCGGAGACCCAGTACTTC.

The table lists this clonotype with many counts. The CDR3 spells CSATAGYEQYF. The CDR3 DNA reads as TGCAGTGCTACAGCGGGATACGAGCAGTACTTC. The J gene is TRBJ2-7, the V gene TRBV20-1, with 7 bases matching TRBD2. V trimming: 4 bases; J trimming: 4 bases; junction bases outside the gene matches: 1. The CDR3 sequence is 11 residues long. Per germline, CDR1 DFQATT and CDR2 SNEGSKA (reference sequence).

This clonotype was seen ten or more times. This chain links TRBV28 with TRBJ2-1, with no clear D. Trimming took 3 bases from V and 4 from J, leaving 10 bases between them. CDR1 MDHEN and CDR2 SYDVKM come from the germline V gene. This CDR3 is built from 14 residues. CDR3: CASSFLPSYNEQFF. The CDR3 DNA reads TGTGCCAGCAGTTTTTTACCCAGTTACAATGAGCAGTTCTTC.

The chain is built from TRBV6-1 and TRBJ2-6; D not resolved. Germline CDR1 MNHNS, CDR2 SASEGT. The CDR3 covers 15 residues. The V gene lost 7 bases and the J gene lost 0 bases, with 10 bases spanning the gap. The CDR3 nucleotides read TGTGCCAGCACCCTAAGAACCTCTGGGGCCAACGTCCTGACTTTC. The encoded protein is CASTLRTSGANVLTF.

This clonotype was found many times. V is TRBV7-9 and J is TRBJ1-2; 7 bases are a match to TRBD1. The CDR3 runs 15 residues. The ends lost 0 bases at V and 2 bases at J; junction bases unmatched: 3. Germline V gives CDR1 SEHNR, CDR2 FQNEAQ (reference sequence). The CDR3 coding sequence is TGTGCCAGCAGCTTAGCGGACAGGCCAAACTATGGCTACACCTTC. Its protein is CASSLADRPNYGYTF.

As regards this clonotype: This may come from a read error, since a much larger clone is one base off. The chain links TRBV20-1 to TRBJ1-2; D call uncertain. This CDR3 has 15 amino acids. CDR1 is DFQATT, CDR2 SNEGSKA, per germline (reference sequence). CDR3 loop: CSARDGSISLYGYAF. The CDR3 DNA follows: TGCAGTGCTAGGGACGGATCGATCTCCCTCTATGGCTACGCCTTC.

This clonotype was detected many times. V gene TRBV27 combines with J gene TRBJ2-3; possibly TRBD2 for D (5 bases). The CDR3 is 13 amino acids. V lost 3 bases, J lost 6 bases, and 10 bases lay in between. Germline CDR1 MNHEY, CDR2 SMNVEV (reference sequence). The CDR3: CASSLAGMDTQYF. DNA of the CDR3: TGTGCCAGCAGTTTGGCCGGGATGGATACGCAGTATTTT.

This clonotype was observed at least ten times. CDR3 amino acids: CASSLEGAGGYTF. The CDR3 bases are TGTGCCAGCAGTTTGGAGGGGGCCGGTGGCTACACCTTC. This chain connects TRBV12-3 or TRBV12-4 to TRBJ1-2; 7 nucleotides line up with TRBD1. The CDR3 is made up of 13 amino acids. Trimming at V came to 3 bases and at J to 7 bases, leaving 5 bases not matched to a gene.

Worth noting for this clonotype: At one boundary the junction diverges from the germline segment, which might be a read error. The V gene is TRBV3-1, the J gene TRBJ1-1; unclear D gene. The CDR3 runs 13 residues. Looked up from germline, CDR1 is LGHDT and CDR2 is YNNKEL (reference sequence). CDR3 loop: CAGSQDANTEAFF. The CDR3 DNA reads TGTGCCGGCAGCCAAGACGCAAACACTGAAGCTTTCTTT.

In its sample, this clonotype was seen many times. The V gene is TRBV2, the J gene TRBJ2-7; possible D gene TRBD2, 6 bases. This CDR3 is built from 14 residues. The germline V gene has CDR1 SNHLY and CDR2 FYNNEI. V lost 4 bases, J lost 2 bases, and 12 bases lay in between. Written as DNA, the CDR3 is TGTGCCAGCAGTGTGGGACTCCTAACCTACGAGCAGTACTTC. This codes for CASSVGLLTYEQYF. The full variable domain, rest sourced from reference TRBV2 and TRBJ2-7, is EPEVTQTPSHQVTQMGQEVILRCVPISNHLYFYWYRQILGQKVEFLVSFYNNEISEKSEIFDDQFSVERPDGSNFTLKIRSTKLEDSAMYFCASSVGLLTYEQYFGPGTRLTVT.

V gene TRBV20-1 combines with J gene TRBJ2-7; 10 bases are shared with TRBD1. The length of the CDR3 is 15 residues. Per the germline V gene, CDR1 is DFQATT and CDR2 is SNEGSKA (reference sequence). V lost 0 bases and J lost 4; bases outside the gene matches: 6. The CDR3 region is CSARDYGTGAYEQYF. Written as DNA, the CDR3 is TGCAGTGCTAGAGATTACGGGACAGGGGCGTACGAGCAGTACTTC.

The rearrangement joins TRBV11-2 to TRBJ1-1; the match to TRBD1 covers 7 bases. J was trimmed by 1 base and V by 2 bases; bases with no gene match: 25. The CDR3 runs to 22 residues. From germline, CDR1 is SGHAT and CDR2 FQNNGV. The CDR3, as DNA: TGTGCCAGCAGCTTATTTTTCGAGGGGGCGCGGAATTGGGGACCGACGAACACTGAAGCTTTCTTT. Residues: CASSLFFEGARNWGPTNTEAFF.

This clonotype was seen only a few times. This rearrangement joins TRBV18 to TRBJ1-1; D is possibly TRBD1 (6 bases). Germline lookup yields CDR1 KGHSH and CDR2 LQKENI. This CDR3 comprises 14 residues. Trimming shortened V by 2 bases and J by 4 bases, and 11 bases separated the two germline ends. The CDR3 DNA follows: TGTGCCAGCTCACCATTTGAAGGGGGCACTGAAGCTTTCTTT. Encoded protein: CASSPFEGGTEAFF.

This clonotype was seen many times. V gene TRBV12-3 or TRBV12-4 combines with J gene TRBJ2-5; D not certain. CDR3 length equals 12 residues. V was trimmed by 7 bases and J by 4 bases, leaving 10 bases between them. The CDR3 sequence: CASTSPGETQYF. The CDR3 coding sequence is TGTGCCAGCACCTCCCCCGGAGAGACCCAGTACTTC.

The table lists this clonotype with many counts. This rearrangement joins TRBV3-1 to TRBJ2-3; no firm D call. The J call is uncertain, as TRBJ2-5 better fits the DNA end. In germline, CDR1 is LGHDT, CDR2 YNNKEL (reference sequence). The CDR3 spans 14 residues. Here the CDR3 DNA reads TGTGCCAGCAGCTCCCCAGCAGGACGAATAACCCAGTACTTC. Protein: CASSSPAGRITQYF.

This clonotype has just a few counts. The rearrangement uses TRBV28 and TRBJ1-1; 7 bases match TRBD1. Germline CDR1 and CDR2: MDHEN and SYDVKM. This CDR3 is built from 15 residues. The V segment lost 4 bases and the J segment 5 bases; nucleotides outside the gene matches: 10. CDR3 bases: TGTGCCAGCAGTTCACGACAGGGAGGGGGAACTGAAGCTTTCTTT. The encoded protein is CASSSRQGGGTEAFF.

This clonotype was counted between two and nine times. The chain links TRBV12-3 or TRBV12-4 to TRBJ2-5; 10 bases agree with TRBD1. Trimming cost V 6 bases and J 6 bases; bases outside gene matches: 10. This CDR3 comprises 15 residues. The CDR3 region has the DNA TGTGCCAGCAGCGGTCCGGGACAGGGGCGGAAGACCCAGTACTTC. It encodes CASSGPGQGRKTQYF.

This clonotype has a count of ten or more. V usage is TRBV6-1 and J usage is TRBJ1-2; the D is unclear. Germline V gives CDR1 MNHNS, CDR2 SASEGT. Deletions cut 1 base from V and 4 bases from J, with 13 bases between. The CDR3 has 15 amino acids. CDR3 loop: CASSEGAAGLYGYTF. CDR3 sequence (DNA): TGTGCCAGCAGTGAAGGGGCCGCCGGCCTCTATGGCTACACCTTC.

This clonotype has a count of ten or more. The gene calls are TRBV28 and TRBJ2-1; 9 bases line up with TRBD2. The CDR3 has 15 amino acids. Unmatched junction bases numbered 4, after V lost 6 bases and J lost 1 base. Germline values: CDR1 MDHEN, CDR2 SYDVKM. The CDR3 loop is CASRPAGGSYNEQFF. CDR3 DNA sequence: TGTGCCAGCAGACCAGCGGGAGGTTCCTACAATGAGCAGTTCTTC.